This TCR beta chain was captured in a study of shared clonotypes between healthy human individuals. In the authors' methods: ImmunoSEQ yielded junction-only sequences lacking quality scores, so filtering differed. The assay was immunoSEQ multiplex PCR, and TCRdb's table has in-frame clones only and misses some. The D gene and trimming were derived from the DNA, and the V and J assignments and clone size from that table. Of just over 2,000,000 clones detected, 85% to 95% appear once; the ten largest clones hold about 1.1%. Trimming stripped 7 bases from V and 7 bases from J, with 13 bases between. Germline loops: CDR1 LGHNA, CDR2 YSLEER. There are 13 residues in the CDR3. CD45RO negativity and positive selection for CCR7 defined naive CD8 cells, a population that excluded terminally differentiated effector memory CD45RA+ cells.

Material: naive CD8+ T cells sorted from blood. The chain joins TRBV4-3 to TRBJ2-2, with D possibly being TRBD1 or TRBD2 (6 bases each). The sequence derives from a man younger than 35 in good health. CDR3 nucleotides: TGCGCCAGCACTTGGAGGGGGGTCGGGGAGCTGTTTTTT. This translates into CASTWRGVGELFF.